This T cell receptor (beta chain) was captured in a study of response to subunit inactivated influenza vaccine. Study-wide findings and caveats: That few new T cells are recruited by each seasonal influenza vaccination was the authors' suggestion.

TCRdb reprocessed the RT-PCR reads via MiXCR and lists one record per CDR3 protein. The data hold 600,000 to 700,000 distinct CDR3 sequences, with approximately 15% observed a single time. The CDR3 consists of 19 residues. Per the germline V gene, CDR1 is LGHNA and CDR2 is YSLEER. After removal of 1 base from V and 2 bases from J, the junction contained 15 bases not matched to a gene. Note on this clonotype: Its specificity is not known.

This receptor was obtained from a man aged 45-65 years who received an inactivated influenza vaccine. This material consisted of PBMCs from blood, taken less than 15 days before vaccination. The chain is built from TRBV4-3 and TRBJ2-5; TRBD2 matches 8 bases. The CDR3 region is CASSQGVMSGSLFQETQYF. In DNA, the CDR3 is TGCGCCAGCAGCCAAGGAGTGATGAGCGGGAGCCTGTTTCAAGAGACCCAGTACTTC.